This TCR beta chain emerged from a study of blood T cell repertoires in COVID-19. Overall study context: Some COVID-19 samples were acute and others convalescent; all came from the United States, Italy and Spain. PBMCs, B-cell-depleted T cells, or T cells provided the cDNA or gDNA that made up the material.

Those enrolled in Seattle joined during active infection and were followed longitudinally afterward. Methods used by the authors: By means of reference gene primer amplification, nucleated cell counts were estimated. Clones were sequenced by immunoSEQ multiplex PCR, and TCRdb holds only the in-frame ones, with some missing. That table gives V, J and clone size, and the DNA gave D and trimming. The sample holds 170,000 or so clones, just under 90% seen once. The V gene end was trimmed by 5 bases and the J gene end by 0 bases; junction bases not matched to a gene: 5. Germline V lookup: CDR1 SGHRS, CDR2 YFSETQ. The CDR3 runs to 15 residues.

Sequencing was performed on peripheral blood. This TCR was sampled from a woman aged 70-85 years with COVID-19, enrolled during active disease. V gene TRBV5-1 combines with J gene TRBJ1-1; 9 bases line up with TRBD1. In DNA, the CDR3 is TGCGCCAGCAGGCCCGGGACAGGGATGAACACTGAAGCTTTCTTT. This encodes CASRPGTGMNTEAFF.